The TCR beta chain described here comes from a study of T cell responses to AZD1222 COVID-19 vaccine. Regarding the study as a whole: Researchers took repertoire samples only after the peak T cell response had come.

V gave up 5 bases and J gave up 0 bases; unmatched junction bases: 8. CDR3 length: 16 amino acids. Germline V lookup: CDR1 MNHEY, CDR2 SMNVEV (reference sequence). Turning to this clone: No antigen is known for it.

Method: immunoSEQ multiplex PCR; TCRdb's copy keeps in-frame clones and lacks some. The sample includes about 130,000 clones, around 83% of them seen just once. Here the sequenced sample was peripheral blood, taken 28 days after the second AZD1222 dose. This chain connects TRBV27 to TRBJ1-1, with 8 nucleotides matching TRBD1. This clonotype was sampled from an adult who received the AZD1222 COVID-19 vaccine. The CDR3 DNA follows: TGTGCCAGCAGTCCCTACAGGGGGTCGGTGAACACTGAAGCTTTCTTT. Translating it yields CASSPYRGSVNTEAFF.